One and the same sample provided the 25 T cell receptor beta chains below, sequenced in a study of cytomegalovirus exposure and HLA in healthy donors. In the PCR, 60 Vbeta and 13 Jbeta primers were used. Sequenced by immunoSEQ multiplex PCR; TCRdb stores in-frame clones only, minus some. The table lists around 200,000 clones, 81% of them singletons. Sequencing was done on a sample of PBMCs. Receptor source: a man aged 50 to 60 in good health and CMV-seronegative.

The CDR3 DNA follows: TGTGCCAGCAGTTTCTCCGGGCCCGGGGGAGAAAAACTGTTTTTT. Its protein product is CASSFSGPGGEKLFF. V is TRBV6-5 and J is TRBJ1-4; the D gene is possibly TRBD1 (5 bases). The CDR3 sequence is 15 residues long. Trimming took off 4 bases at V and 8 bases at J, with 17 bases between the two ends. The germline V gene encodes CDR1 MNHEY and CDR2 SVGAGI.

The chain employs TRBV15 and TRBJ2-3; D is unclear. CDR1 is LNHNV and CDR2 is YYDKDF in the germline V gene (reference sequence). The CDR3 has 15 amino acids. The V end lost 1 base, the J end lost 0 bases, and 8 bases lay between the germline ends. CDR3 bases: TGTGCCACCAGCAGAGCCGAGGTTAGCACAGATACGCAGTATTTT. Protein: CATSRAEVSTDTQYF.

The chain combines TRBV29-1 with TRBJ1-2; no clear D. The CDR3 consists of 11 residues. V lost 4 bases and J lost 3, with 6 bases in between. CDR1 and CDR2 from the germline V gene are SQVTM and ANQGSEA. The CDR3 sequence is CSVVTDYGYTF. In DNA, the CDR3 is TGCAGCGTTGTTACAGACTATGGCTACACCTTC.

There are a few counts of this clone. The chain joins TRBV5-1 to TRBJ1-5, with D uncertain. Trimming shortened V by 0 bases and J by 2 bases, and 6 bases separated the two germline ends. Germline V gene data show CDR1 as SGHRS and CDR2 as YFSETQ. The CDR3 runs 14 residues. CDR3 amino acids: CASSLASGNQPQHF. CDR3 DNA sequence: TGCGCCAGCAGCTTGGCGTCAGGCAATCAGCCCCAGCATTTT.

The rearrangement uses TRBV12-5 and TRBJ2-7; tentatively, D is TRBD1 (6 bases). Trimming stripped 1 base from V and 3 bases from J, with 13 bases between. This CDR3 has 15 amino acids. Germline V lookup: CDR1 LGHNT, CDR2 FRNRAP. The CDR3 region is CASGLEQTGLYEQYF. Here the CDR3 DNA reads TGTGCTAGTGGTTTGGAACAGACAGGACTCTACGAGCAGTACTTC.

The genes are TRBV10-3 and TRBJ2-5, with D possibly being TRBD2 (6 bases). The CDR3 contains 14 residues. Germline V lookup: CDR1 ENHRY, CDR2 SYGVKD. V gave up 4 bases and J gave up 1 base, with 10 bases separating them. CDR3 coding DNA: TGTGCCATCAGTGCTGCGGGGACCCAAGAGACCCAGTACTTC. Its protein product is CAISAAGTQETQYF.

V and J are TRBV11-3 and TRBJ2-1; D might be TRBD2 (5 bases). CDR3 length: 16 amino acids. V dropped 3 bases and J dropped 0 bases, with 12 bases sitting between them. From germline, CDR1 is SGHNT and CDR2 YENEEA. CDR3 coding DNA: TGTGCCAGCAGCTTCCGGGGTAAAAGCTCCTACAATGAGCAGTTCTTC. Its protein product is CASSFRGKSSYNEQFF. Using reference TRBV11-3 and TRBJ2-1 for the parts outside the CDR3, the full variable domain is EAGVVQSPRYKIIEKKQPVAFWCNPISGHNTLYWYLQNLGQGPELLIRYENEEAVDDSQLPKDRFSAERLKGVDSTLKIQPAELGDSAVYLCASSFRGKSSYNEQFFGPGTRLTVL.

This clone has more than one count but fewer than ten. The rearrangement uses TRBV4-2 and TRBJ2-3; TRBD1 is a possible D gene (6 bases). The CDR3 is 16 amino acids. Trimming left V 0 bases short and J 5 bases short, with 15 bases between. CDR1 LGHNA and CDR2 YNFKEQ come from the germline V gene. DNA of the CDR3: TGTGCCAGCAGCCAAGATCCGCAGGGGCGAGGAGATACGCAGTATTTT. Amino acids: CASSQDPQGRGDTQYF.

This clone was picked up one time. This chain uses TRBV5-1 with TRBJ1-1, with 10 positions matching TRBD1. Germline V gives CDR1 SGHRS, CDR2 YFSETQ. The CDR3 contains 15 residues. Trimming cost V 4 bases and J 5 bases; bases outside gene matches: 8. The CDR3 coding sequence is TGCGCCAGCAGCCCCCCCGGGACAGGGGCTACTGAAGCTTTCTTT. Translating gives CASSPPGTGATEAFF.

The chain employs TRBV9 and TRBJ2-5; possible D gene TRBD1, 6 bases. Deletions cut 4 bases from V and 2 bases from J, with 12 bases between. CDR3 size: 14 residues. Germline V gives CDR1 SGDLS, CDR2 YYNGEE. CDR3 nucleotide sequence: TGTGCCAGCAGCTCAGGGGTTCCACAAGAGACCCAGTACTTC. Amino acids: CASSSGVPQETQYF.

A word on this clone: Other DNA variants within this sample encode the same CDR3. This chain uses TRBV29-1 with TRBJ2-1; tentative D call: TRBD2 (6 bases). The CDR3 length is 13 residues. Germline-derived CDR1 and CDR2 are SQVTM and ANQGSEA. Trimming stripped 7 bases from V and 0 bases from J, with 10 bases between. CDR3 bases: TGCAGCGGGGGACTGAGCTCCTACAATGAGCAGTTCTTC. Amino acid sequence: CSGGLSSYNEQFF.

This clone was recorded only once. The chain combines TRBV27 with TRBJ2-7, with 8 positions matching TRBD2. The last part of the DNA fits TRBJ2-1 better; the J call may be wrong. The CDR3 has 17 residues. CDR1 MNHEY and CDR2 SMNVEV come from the germline V gene (reference sequence). The CDR3 loop is CASSLYGGAASYNEQFF. Written as DNA, the CDR3 is TGTGCCAGCAGTTTATACGGGGGGGCAGCTTCCTACAATGAGCAGTTCTTC.

The V gene is TRBV9, the J gene TRBJ1-1; D possibly corresponds to TRBD1 (5 bases). CDR1 and CDR2 from the germline V gene are SGDLS and YYNGEE. The length of the CDR3 is 15 residues. Trimming shortened V by 0 bases and J by 1 base, and 10 bases separated the two germline ends. DNA for the CDR3: TGTGCCAGCAGCGTAGTAGGAGGGGCGAACACTGAAGCTTTCTTT. It specifies CASSVVGGANTEAFF.

This clone appeared a few times. The CDR3 DNA is TGTGCCAGCAGCTACGGACAGGGGGCGGGCGAGCAGTACTTC. This sequence encodes CASSYGQGAGEQYF. The V and J genes are TRBV7-2 and TRBJ2-7; 11 bases are a match to TRBD1. The V gene's germline CDR1 is SGHTA and CDR2 FQGNSA. V was clipped by 4 bases and J by 6 bases; unmatched bases: 5. This CDR3 spans 14 amino acids.

The V gene is TRBV6-1, the J gene TRBJ1-5, with 7 nucleotides matching TRBD1. Unmatched junction bases numbered 2, after V lost 6 bases and J lost 3 bases. This CDR3 is 13 amino acids long. CDR1 is MNHNS and CDR2 is SASEGT in the germline V gene. The CDR3: CASRTGDNQPQHF. The CDR3 nucleotides read TGTGCCAGCAGAACAGGGGACAATCAGCCCCAGCATTTT.

As to this clone: Mismatch with germline at one junction end may stem from a read error. This sequence joins TRBV7-9 and TRBJ2-7; 7 bases match TRBD2. The CDR3 runs to 11 residues. Germline CDR1 is SEHNR and CDR2 is FQNEAQ (reference sequence). CDR3 in amino acids: CASSSGGGIDF. The CDR3 DNA sequence: TGTGCCAGCAGCTCGGGGGGAGGCATTGACTTC.

The V call is TRBV18, the J call TRBJ1-2; the D is unclear. CDR1 KGHSH and CDR2 LQKENI come from the germline V gene. The CDR3 extends over 15 amino acids. Trimming took 2 bases from V and 8 from J, leaving 18 bases between them. The CDR3 is CASSPSEGAVGGYTF. DNA for the CDR3: TGTGCCAGCTCACCAAGCGAGGGCGCCGTTGGGGGCTACACCTTC.

The gene calls are TRBV9 and TRBJ2-1; 9 bases are a match to TRBD1. CDR3 length equals 13 residues. V dropped 7 bases and J dropped 7; count of bases not matched to a gene: 6. Per the germline V gene, CDR1 is SGDLS and CDR2 is YYNGEE. CDR3 sequence: CASSTGGWNEQFF. As DNA, the CDR3 is TGTGCCAGCTCGACAGGGGGTTGGAATGAGCAGTTCTTC.

This sequence joins TRBV11-1 and TRBJ1-1; D is unclear. The CDR3 is made up of 15 amino acids. Germline V gene lookup returns CDR1 SGHAT and CDR2 FQDESV (reference sequence). V was trimmed by 3 bases and J by 0 bases, leaving 11 bases between them. CDR3 residues: CASSFSLRLNTEAFF. CDR3 in DNA: TGTGCCAGCAGCTTTTCTCTGAGGTTGAACACTGAAGCTTTCTTT.

V usage is TRBV27 and J usage is TRBJ2-7, with D possibly matching TRBD1 (5 bases). V shed 7 bases and J shed 5 bases, with 15 bases lying between them. The CDR3 consists of 13 residues. The V gene's germline CDR1 is MNHEY and CDR2 SMNVEV (reference sequence). The chain's CDR3 is CASNNRGKNEQYF. DNA of the CDR3: TGTGCCAGCAACAATAGGGGAAAAAACGAGCAGTACTTC.

The chain is built from TRBV9 and TRBJ2-5; TRBD2 aligns across 7 bases. Germline V gives CDR1 SGDLS, CDR2 YYNGEE. Unmatched junction bases numbered 1, after V lost 3 bases and J lost 2 bases. CDR3 size: 13 residues. The chain's CDR3 is CASSAGLQETQYF. The CDR3 DNA sequence: TGTGCCAGCAGCGCGGGACTACAAGAGACCCAGTACTTC.

The chain links TRBV7-8 to TRBJ2-2; 8 bases agree with TRBD2. This CDR3 spans 16 amino acids. The trim removed 1 base at V and 5 bases at J, leaving 6 bases unmatched. In germline, CDR1 is SGHVS, CDR2 FQNEAQ. The CDR3 coding sequence is TGTGCCAGCAGCTTAGTTTGGCGGGGGGCGACCGGGGAGCTGTTTTTT. As protein: CASSLVWRGATGELFF.

This CDR3 reads CASSQRGGGATDTQYF. DNA of the CDR3: TGTGCCAGCAGTCAACGGGGCGGGGGGGCGACAGATACGCAGTATTTT. This chain links TRBV6-4 with TRBJ2-3, with 9 bases fitting TRBD2. This CDR3 has 16 amino acids. After removal of 5 bases from V and 3 bases from J, the junction contained 9 bases not matched to a gene. Per germline, CDR1 MRHNA and CDR2 SNTAGT.

The J gene is TRBJ2-7, the V gene TRBV11-3; weak D call: TRBD1 (6 bases). The germline gives CDR1 SGHNT, CDR2 YENEEA. Between the trimmed V and J ends, which lost 5 bases and 6 bases, there was a span of 11 bases. There are 12 residues in the CDR3. The CDR3, as DNA: TGTGCCAGCAGCCCAGGACAGAGCGAGCAGTACTTC. This translates into CASSPGQSEQYF.

This clone was observed a handful of times. The chain is built from TRBV12-5 and TRBJ2-3, with a weak D call TRBD1 (6 bases). The CDR3 is 16 residues long. The V gene lost 4 bases and the J gene lost 3 bases, with 17 bases spanning the gap. The germline CDR1 and CDR2 sequences are LGHNT and FRNRAP. In DNA, the CDR3 is TGTGCTAGTGGTTCTGAGACAGGAAAAATTACAGATACGCAGTATTTT. This codes for CASGSETGKITDTQYF.